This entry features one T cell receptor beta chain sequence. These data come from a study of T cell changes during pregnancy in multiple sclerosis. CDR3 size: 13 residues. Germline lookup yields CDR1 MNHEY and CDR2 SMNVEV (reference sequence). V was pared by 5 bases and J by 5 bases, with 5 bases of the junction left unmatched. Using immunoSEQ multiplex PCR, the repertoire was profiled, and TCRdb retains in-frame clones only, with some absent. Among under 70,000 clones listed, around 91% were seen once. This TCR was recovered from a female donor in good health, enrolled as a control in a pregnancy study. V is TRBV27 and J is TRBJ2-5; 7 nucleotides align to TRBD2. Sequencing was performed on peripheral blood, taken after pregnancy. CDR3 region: CASSGGLPETQYF. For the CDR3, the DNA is TGTGCCAGCAGTGGGGGACTACCTGAGACCCAGTACTTC.